This T cell receptor beta chain emerged from a study of shared clonotypes between healthy human individuals. About the research overall: Donors had three CD4 naive, three CD4 memory, two CD8 naive and one CD8 memory plate apiece.

Trimming stripped 1 base from V and 1 base from J, with 17 bases between. The CDR3 sequence is 17 residues long. Germline V lookup: CDR1 SGHTA, CDR2 FQGNSA. In regard to this clone: Its antigen is undetermined.

Clones were sequenced by immunoSEQ multiplex PCR, and TCRdb holds only the in-frame ones, with some missing. The data hold millions of clones, with around 90% observed a single time. Broader study findings: Clonotype sharing among donors was thought likely to change with sequencing depth.

Study donors comprised healthy, HIV-negative adults devoid of recent acute infection or vaccination. Source material: naive CD4+ T cells sorted from blood. Documented subset: CD45RA+ positively selected. J is TRBJ2-7 and V is TRBV7-2; D gene unclear. The receptor comes from a man aged 18 to 29 in good health. DNA for the CDR3: TGTGCCAGCAGCTTAGTTAAGTTGGCCCCGAAGTCCTACGAGCAGTACTTC. As protein: CASSLVKLAPKSYEQYF. Complete variable domain (other parts from reference TRBV7-2 and TRBJ2-7): GAGVSQSPSNKVTEKGKDVELRCDPISGHTALYWYRQSLGQGLEFLIYFQGNSAPDKSGLPSDRFSAERTGGSVSTLTIQRTQQEDSAVYLCASSLVKLAPKSYEQYFGPGTRLTVT.